The 5 T cell receptor beta chains reported below all come from one sample, sequenced in a study of cytomegalovirus exposure and HLA in healthy donors. The PCR contained 60 Vbeta and 13 Jbeta primers. Using immunoSEQ multiplex PCR, the repertoire was profiled, and TCRdb retains in-frame clones only, with some absent. The sample has 100,000 to 150,000 clones; 80% to 85% are singletons. The specimen was PBMCs. Receptor source: a human donor in good health.

This chain uses TRBV6-1 with TRBJ1-2; 9 nucleotides align to TRBD1. The CDR3 is made up of 14 amino acids. Unmatched junction bases numbered 6, after V lost 5 bases and J lost 5 bases. Germline CDR1 and CDR2: MNHNS and SASEGT. CDR3 sequence: CASSPDGQGYGYTF. The DNA of the CDR3 is TGTGCCAGCAGTCCGGATGGACAGGGGTATGGCTACACCTTC.

The chain employs TRBV6-5 and TRBJ1-5; D may be TRBD1 (5 bases). Germline loops: CDR1 MNHEY, CDR2 SVGAGI. V was clipped by 2 bases and J by 4 bases, with 12 bases between them. The CDR3 sequence is 15 residues long. CDR3 sequence: CASSYTQGDNQPQHF. In nucleotides, the CDR3 is TGTGCCAGCAGTTACACCCAGGGCGATAATCAGCCCCAGCATTTT.

The J gene is TRBJ1-4, the V gene TRBV9; the match to TRBD1 covers 7 bases. Looked up from germline, CDR1 is SGDLS and CDR2 is YYNGEE. The V segment lost 2 bases and the J segment 5 bases; nucleotides outside the gene matches: 3. The CDR3 is 14 residues long. The CDR3 DNA reads TGTGCCAGCAGCGTCCAGGGGGGCAATGAAAAACTGTTTTTT. As protein: CASSVQGGNEKLFF.

The CDR3 bases are TGTGCCAGCAGTTGGGACAAAAACACCGGGGAGCTGTTTTTT. This gives the protein CASSWDKNTGELFF. The genes are TRBV27 and TRBJ2-2; possibly TRBD1 for D (6 bases). Trimming took 4 bases from V and 2 from J, leaving 8 bases between them. Germline CDR1 and CDR2: MNHEY and SMNVEV (reference sequence). The CDR3 loop spans 14 amino acids.

The chain is built from TRBV2 and TRBJ1-2; D unresolved. CDR1 is SNHLY, CDR2 FYNNEI, per germline. V lost 6 bases, J lost 3 bases, and 8 bases lay in between. This CDR3 has 12 amino acids. The CDR3 loop reads CASRARDYGYTF. The CDR3 DNA reads as TGTGCCAGCAGGGCTCGTGACTATGGCTACACCTTC. Full variable domain (remainder filled in from reference TRBV2 and TRBJ1-2): EPEVTQTPSHQVTQMGQEVILRCVPISNHLYFYWYRQILGQKVEFLVSFYNNEISEKSEIFDDQFSVERPDGSNFTLKIRSTKLEDSAMYFCASRARDYGYTFGSGTRLTVV.